The 22 T cell receptor beta chains presented below share a single source sample, sequenced in a study of human T cells and chemical hapten exposure. MiXCR, applied by TCRdb to the RACE reads, yields one record per CDR3 protein. The sample consists of approximately 400,000 distinct CDR3 sequences, 4.5% to 5.5% of them appearing once. This sample's time point: pre-sensitization, week 0. Treatment in this sample: therapeutic diphenylcyclopropenone sensitization with weekly scalp DPC. Sequenced material: whole blood, taken in connection with sensitization to the hapten diphenylcyclopropenone (DPC). The receptors were gathered from a woman between 45 and 60 years old with alopecia areata. Some clones in this sample may be carry-over from other donors' samples.

This clonotype was counted a few times. The J gene is TRBJ1-6, the V gene TRBV15, with a possible D match to TRBD1 (5 bases). CDR3 length: 15 amino acids. V dropped 6 bases and J dropped 2 bases, with 11 bases sitting between them. Per the germline V gene, CDR1 is LNHNV and CDR2 is YYDKDF (reference sequence). CDR3 loop: CATREGRAYNSPLHF. In DNA, the CDR3 is TGTGCCACCAGGGAGGGGCGCGCCTATAATTCACCCCTCCACTTT.

This clonotype was picked up many times. The rearrangement uses TRBV6-5 and TRBJ1-4, with D possibly being TRBD1 (6 bases). Deletions cut 5 bases from V and 8 bases from J, with 15 bases between. The germline V gene encodes CDR1 MNHEY and CDR2 SVGAGI. This CDR3 comprises 14 residues. CDR3 bases: TGTGCCAGCAGTCCACCAGGGGAGGAGGAAAAACTGTTTTTT. Its translation is CASSPPGEEEKLFF.

There are many counts of this clonotype. The V call is TRBV7-9, the J call TRBJ2-6; 8 bases fit TRBD1. The CDR3 is made up of 19 amino acids. J gave up 5 bases and V 5 bases, and 17 bases lay outside the gene matches. Germline CDR1 SEHNR, CDR2 FQNEAQ (reference sequence). DNA of the CDR3: TGTGCCAGCAGCCCACGGGTAGAGACAGGGGTCTTAAGGGCCAACGTCCTGACTTTC. It translates to CASSPRVETGVLRANVLTF.

This clonotype was counted ten times or more. The chain links TRBV29-1 to TRBJ1-2; TRBD1 might be the D (6 bases). V gave up 3 bases and J gave up 2 bases, with 7 bases separating them. The CDR3 has 12 amino acids. Germline CDR1 is SQVTM and CDR2 is ANQGSEA. CDR3 sequence (DNA): TGCAGCGTTGAGGACAGAAACTATGGCTACACCTTC. This gives the protein CSVEDRNYGYTF. The variable domain in full, completed from reference TRBV29-1 and TRBJ1-2, reads SAVISQKPSRDICQRGTSLTIQCQVDSQVTMMFWYRQQPGQSLTLIATANQGSEATYESGFVIDKFPISRPNLTFSTLTVSNMSPEDSSIYLCSVEDRNYGYTFGSGTRLTVV.

This clonotype was recorded many times. V usage is TRBV5-1 and J usage is TRBJ2-2; unclear D gene. The germline CDR1 and CDR2 sequences are SGHRS and YFSETQ. V lost 1 base and J 1 base, leaving 8 bases between the germline ends. The CDR3 loop spans 15 amino acids. CDR3 protein: CASSLYRENTGELFF. CDR3 DNA sequence: TGCGCCAGCAGCTTGTACAGAGAGAACACCGGGGAGCTGTTTTTT.

This clonotype appeared many times. The chain is built from TRBV6-5 and TRBJ1-2; 7 positions match TRBD1. Looked up from germline, CDR1 is MNHEY and CDR2 is SVGAGI. Trimming took 3 bases from V and 5 from J; bases not matched to a gene: 6. This CDR3 spans 14 amino acids. The DNA of the CDR3 is TGTGCCAGCAGTTATGGGACAGCTTCTTATGGCTACACCTTC. As protein: CASSYGTASYGYTF.

This clonotype was seen only a few times. The rearrangement links TRBV2 to TRBJ2-7; D gene uncertain. Trimming cost V 3 bases and J 3 bases, with 9 bases left between them. This CDR3 region has 13 residues. CDR1 is SNHLY and CDR2 is FYNNEI in the germline V gene. CDR3 bases: TGTGCCAGCAGTGAGACCTGGGGCTACGAGCAGTACTTC. Translation gives CASSETWGYEQYF. Using reference TRBV2 and TRBJ2-7 for the parts outside the CDR3, the full variable domain is EPEVTQTPSHQVTQMGQEVILRCVPISNHLYFYWYRQILGQKVEFLVSFYNNEISEKSEIFDDQFSVERPDGSNFTLKIRSTKLEDSAMYFCASSETWGYEQYFGPGTRLTVT.

V is TRBV5-1 and J is TRBJ2-7; a possible D gene is TRBD1 (6 bases). Trimming pared 7 bases from V and 6 bases from J, leaving 32 bases between. Germline CDR1 SGHRS, CDR2 YFSETQ. This CDR3 region has 18 residues. CDR3 residues: CASSKGEGLPVALAEQYF. The DNA for the CDR3 is TGCGCCAGCTCCAAGGGGGAAGGGTTGCCCGTTGCGCTGGCCGAGCAGTACTTC.

This clonotype came up a few times. V usage is TRBV7-8 and J usage is TRBJ1-6; D is possibly TRBD1 (6 bases). Deletions cut 2 bases from V and 10 bases from J, with 18 bases between. Germline V CDR1 and CDR2: SGHVS, FQNEAQ. This CDR3 region has 16 residues. The CDR3 loop reads CASSLQGRVRESPLHF. DNA of the CDR3: TGTGCCAGCAGCTTACAGGGGCGCGTCCGAGAATCACCCCTCCACTTT.

This clonotype was seen a single time. A much larger clonotype is one base distant, so this may be a read error. The chain links TRBV7-2 to TRBJ2-3; the D is unclear. Germline V gives CDR1 SGHTA, CDR2 FQGNSA. The CDR3 is 14 amino acids. CDR3 loop: CASSSPPNTVTQYF. The DNA for the CDR3 is TGTGCCAGCAGCTCCCCTCCCAACACAGTTACGCAGTATTTT.

CDR3 DNA: TGCGCCAGCAGCCAAGATGAGGGGGCGGGTCAGCCCCAGCATTTT. It translates to CASSQDEGAGQPQHF. J is TRBJ1-5 and V is TRBV4-3; 7 bases are a match to TRBD1. The CDR3 length is 15 residues. The germline gives CDR1 LGHNA, CDR2 YSLEER. J was trimmed by 6 bases and V by 0 bases; bases with no gene match: 5.

This clonotype was recorded many times. This chain connects TRBV2 to TRBJ2-3, with 8 bases that match TRBD2. Per the germline V gene, CDR1 is SNHLY and CDR2 is FYNNEI. The V gene end was trimmed by 7 bases and the J gene end by 12 bases; junction bases not matched to a gene: 9. CDR3 size: 12 residues. CDR3 region: CASTSGLGIQYF. CDR3 nucleotide sequence: TGTGCCAGCACTTCGGGACTAGGCATACAGTATTTT.

The table lists this clonotype with a few counts. The chain employs TRBV28 and TRBJ2-7, with 8 bases lining up with TRBD1. J lost 3 bases, V lost 5 bases, and 6 bases had no gene match. There are 14 residues in the CDR3. Germline CDR1 reads MDHEN; CDR2 reads SYDVKM. Here the CDR3 reads CASSPLDRGYEQYF. The CDR3 DNA sequence: TGTGCCAGCAGTCCCCTAGACAGGGGCTACGAGCAGTACTTC.

This clonotype was counted at least ten times. The chain carries TRBV12-3 or TRBV12-4 and TRBJ1-2; D is undetermined. The CDR3 covers 13 residues. V lost 3 bases and J 4 bases, leaving 9 bases between the germline ends. The CDR3 coding sequence is TGTGCCAGCAGTTTTGGGTTGGGCTATGGCTACACCTTC. Its protein product is CASSFGLGYGYTF.

The chain links TRBV24-1 to TRBJ2-3; D unresolved. CDR1 and CDR2 (germline): KGHDR, SFDVKD. Trimming took off 3 bases at V and 2 bases at J, with 11 bases between the two ends. The CDR3 loop spans 15 amino acids. CDR3 DNA sequence: TGTGCCACCAGTGATCCTGACCGAACCACAGATACGCAGTATTTT. Protein sequence: CATSDPDRTTDTQYF.

The gene calls are TRBV28 and TRBJ2-2, with 8 bases lining up with TRBD1. J gave up 6 bases and V 6 bases, and 9 bases lay outside the gene matches. Per germline, CDR1 MDHEN and CDR2 SYDVKM. This CDR3 is 15 amino acids long. The CDR3 region has the DNA TGTGCCAGCAGGAAAGGGACAGGCTACGCCGGGGAGCTGTTTTTT. Residues: CASRKGTGYAGELFF.

This clonotype was observed many times. This sequence joins TRBV4-3 and TRBJ2-7; D possibly corresponds to TRBD2 (6 bases). V was trimmed by 0 bases and J by 3 bases, leaving 9 bases between them. The CDR3 contains 14 residues. Germline CDR1 LGHNA, CDR2 YSLEER. The chain's CDR3 is CASSQDTSRYEQYF. The CDR3 DNA is TGCGCCAGCAGCCAAGATACTAGCCGCTACGAGCAGTACTTC.

This clonotype occurred many times. The rearrangement links TRBV14 to TRBJ2-3; 12 bases fit TRBD2. CDR1 is SGHDN, CDR2 FVKESK, per germline. The CDR3 is 16 residues long. The CDR3 sequence is CACRSGLAGTTDTQYF. For the CDR3, the DNA is TGTGCTTGTAGAAGTGGACTAGCGGGAACCACAGATACGCAGTATTTT.

A few counts support this clonotype. The rearrangement links TRBV7-3 to TRBJ1-1; no reliable D call. Between the trimmed V and J ends, which lost 0 bases and 7 bases, there was a span of 9 bases. Germline assignment: CDR1 SGHTA and CDR2 FQGTGA. The CDR3 is made up of 13 amino acids. CDR3 bases: TGTGCCAGCAGCTTAACGATCCACAGTGAAGCTTTCTTT. Residues: CASSLTIHSEAFF.

This clonotype has at least ten counts. The CDR3 spells CSARGSAGNTDTQYF. The CDR3 bases are TGCAGTGCTAGAGGTTCTGCGGGGAACACAGATACGCAGTATTTT. The chain links TRBV20-1 to TRBJ2-3; possibly TRBD2 for D (6 bases). The V gene lost 1 base and the J gene lost 2 bases, with 13 bases spanning the gap. From germline, CDR1 is DFQATT and CDR2 SNEGSKA (reference sequence). There are 15 residues in the CDR3.

For the CDR3, the DNA is TGTGCCAGCAGCAGAACAGGGCGCATTGAAGCTTTCTTT. This codes for CASSRTGRIEAFF. V gene TRBV28 combines with J gene TRBJ1-1; a possible D gene is TRBD1 (6 bases). V was trimmed by 6 bases and J by 7 bases, leaving 15 bases between them. The CDR3 runs 13 residues. CDR1 and CDR2 from the germline V gene are MDHEN and SYDVKM.

The chain carries TRBV20-1 and TRBJ2-7, with D hard to call. Germline assignment: CDR1 DFQATT and CDR2 SNEGSKA (reference sequence). The ends were cut back, 0 bases at V and 2 bases at J, with 11 bases in the middle. CDR3 length: 14 residues. The CDR3 bases are TGCAGTGCTAGAGATCTTTACAGCACCTACGAGCAGTACTTC. As protein: CSARDLYSTYEQYF.